This T cell receptor beta chain was documented in a study of cytomegalovirus exposure and HLA in healthy donors. Background on the study: A prior study identified 120 million or so unique TCR beta sequences from 150 million to 200 million T cells. Overall study findings and caveats: Altogether, 150 to 200 TCR beta chains were recorded as cytomegalovirus-associated.

Worth noting for this clone: The antigen remains unidentified.

60 Vbeta and 13 Jbeta primers were used in PCR. The repertoire was sequenced with immunoSEQ multiplex PCR; TCRdb's copy has only in-frame clones and lacks some. The table has some 100,000 clones, roughly 69% seen once; the top ten hold about 2%. The CDR3 totals 16 residues. The trim removed 7 bases at V and 9 bases at J, leaving 14 bases unmatched. CDR1 is MNHEY, CDR2 SMNVEV, per germline (reference sequence). This chain connects TRBV27 to TRBJ2-1, with 11 bases lining up with TRBD2. This sequence was found in a human donor in good health. The sequenced material came from PBMCs. The CDR3 region has the DNA TGTGCCAGCACCGCTAGGGCTAGCGGGAGGATAGGTGAGCAGTTCTTC. Protein: CASTARASGRIGEQFF.